Below are 3 T cell receptor beta chains sequenced from a single sample in a study of radiation and T cells in renal cell carcinoma. Profiling relied on immunoSEQ multiplex PCR, and the TCRdb table lists in-frame clones only, not all of them. There are over 60,000 clones in the sample; around 77% occur only once, and about 6.8% lies in the top ten. Time point: blood 2 weeks post-SBRT. The sample's treatment: 15 Gy SBRT to primary tumor, nephrectomy 4 weeks later. Sequenced here: blood, sampled from a patient whose treatment included radiotherapy and nephrectomy. These TCRs come from a man between 60 and 75 years old with renal cell carcinoma.

The rearrangement links TRBV5-6 to TRBJ1-1; TRBD1 agrees at 9 bases. The V and J ends lost 0 bases and 5 bases, in that order; junction bases with no gene match: 11. CDR3 length: 17 residues. Germline CDR1 reads SGHDT; CDR2 reads YYEEEE. The CDR3 loop reads CASSLVGTGIGGTEAFF. Written as DNA, the CDR3 is TGTGCCAGCAGCTTGGTAGGGACAGGGATCGGGGGGACTGAAGCTTTCTTT.

This clone was observed a few times. This CDR3 is CAWRDRGGNYGYTF. CDR3 DNA: TGTGCCTGGAGGGACAGGGGGGGTAACTATGGCTACACCTTC. V usage is TRBV30 and J usage is TRBJ1-2; 10 bases agree with TRBD1. CDR3 size: 14 residues. J was trimmed by 1 base and V by 3 bases; bases with no gene match: 2. Per germline, CDR1 GTSNPN and CDR2 SVGIG (reference sequence). Full variable domain (remainder filled in from reference TRBV30 and TRBJ1-2): SQTIHQWPATLVQPVGSPLSLECTVEGTSNPNLYWYRQAAGRGLQLLFYSVGIGQISSEVPQNLSASRPQDRQFILSSKKLLLSDSGFYLCAWRDRGGNYGYTFGSGTRLTVV.

This clone appeared a single time. CDR3 DNA sequence: TGCGCCAGCAGCTCCCGGGAGCGCGCAGATACGCAGTATTTT. Protein product: CASSSRERADTQYF. The J gene is TRBJ2-3, the V gene TRBV5-1, with a tentative D call TRBD2 (6 bases). V lost 3 bases, J lost 4 bases, and 12 bases lay in between. In germline, CDR1 is SGHRS, CDR2 YFSETQ. The CDR3 runs 14 residues.